This is a list of T cell receptor beta chains from one sample in a study of blood T cell repertoires in COVID-19. Produced via immunoSEQ multiplex PCR; TCRdb's table is partial and in-frame only. This sample has some 200,000 clones, with 70% to 90% found just once. The sample taken for sequencing was peripheral blood. The receptors were sampled from a man aged 45 to 65 with COVID-19, enrolled during active disease. The CDR3 runs from the conserved cysteine through the conserved F or W. D genes are given only for firm matches. A row's size may be missing; if present it is once, few, many or a size class.

j_call: TRBJ2-3; v_call: TRBV9; clone_size: .; d_call: TRBD2; cdr3_aa: CASSVAGAGGTTDTQYF; cdr3_nt: TGTGCCAGCAGCGTCGCCGGCGCGGGAGGAACCACAGATACGCAGTATTTT
j_call: TRBJ1-6; v_call: TRBV5-4; clone_size: .; d_call: .; cdr3_aa: CASSSSGRSPLHF; cdr3_nt: TGTGCCAGCAGCTCCTCAGGCCGTTCACCCCTCCACTTT
j_call: TRBJ2-1; v_call: TRBV30; clone_size: .; d_call: TRBD2; cdr3_aa: CAWKPGGREQFF; cdr3_nt: TGTGCCTGGAAACCGGGGGGGCGGGAGCAGTTCTTC
j_call: TRBJ2-3; v_call: TRBV6-6; clone_size: .; d_call: .; cdr3_aa: CASSYPPGTDTQYF; cdr3_nt: TGTGCCAGCAGTTACCCCCCGGGCACAGATACGCAGTATTTT
j_call: TRBJ1-3; v_call: TRBV5-5; clone_size: .; d_call: TRBD1; cdr3_aa: CASSFEKGALGNTIYF; cdr3_nt: TGTGCCAGCAGCTTTGAGAAGGGGGCCCTTGGAAACACCATATATTTT
j_call: TRBJ2-7; v_call: TRBV6-5; clone_size: once; d_call: TRBD1; cdr3_aa: CASTKGDRTSYEQYF; cdr3_nt: TGTGCCAGCACAAAGGGGGACAGGACCTCCTACGAGCAGTACTTC
j_call: TRBJ2-5; v_call: TRBV5-1; clone_size: .; d_call: TRBD1; cdr3_aa: CASSQGQGVAKTQYF; cdr3_nt: TGCGCCAGCAGCCAGGGACAGGGGGTCGCGAAGACCCAGTACTTC
j_call: TRBJ2-7; v_call: TRBV5-4; clone_size: once; d_call: TRBD2; cdr3_aa: CASSSGEGRYEQYF; cdr3_nt: TGTGCCAGCAGCTCTGGGGAGGGACGCTACGAGCAGTACTTC
j_call: TRBJ2-1; v_call: TRBV10-3; clone_size: .; d_call: .; cdr3_aa: CATSPSLLDNEQFF; cdr3_nt: TGTGCCACCTCTCCCTCCCTACTAGACAATGAGCAGTTCTTC
j_call: TRBJ1-1; v_call: TRBV7-8; clone_size: .; d_call: .; cdr3_aa: CASSLAQFVNTEAFF; cdr3_nt: TGTGCCAGCAGCTTAGCCCAGTTTGTGAACACTGAAGCTTTCTTT
j_call: TRBJ2-4; v_call: TRBV7-2; clone_size: .; d_call: TRBD2; cdr3_aa: CASSFSGGLDIQYF; cdr3_nt: TGTGCCAGCAGCTTCAGCGGGGGGTTGGACATTCAGTACTTC
j_call: TRBJ2-3; v_call: TRBV4-1; clone_size: .; d_call: .; cdr3_aa: CASSHADSYGRITDTQYF; cdr3_nt: TGCGCCAGCAGCCATGCGGACAGTTACGGTAGGATCACAGATACGCAGTATTTT
j_call: TRBJ2-1; v_call: TRBV19; clone_size: .; d_call: TRBD2; cdr3_aa: CASSIDPPHGRESSYNEQFF; cdr3_nt: TGTGCCAGTAGTATAGATCCCCCTCACGGGCGGGAGAGCTCCTACAATGAGCAGTTCTTC
j_call: TRBJ2-7; v_call: TRBV18; clone_size: once; d_call: TRBD1; cdr3_aa: CASSLKWDRVIEQYF; cdr3_nt: TGTGCCAGCTCACTAAAATGGGACAGGGTGATCGAGCAGTACTTC